The clone carrying this TCR beta chain was seen a few times. Antigen specificity is unknown. Trimming removed 4 bases at V and 0 bases at J, with 10 bases between. The CDR3 is 15 residues long. Germline V CDR1 and CDR2: SQVTM, ANQGSEA. This sample is drawn from a study of T cells after yellow fever vaccination. Overall study context: Low-cell-number fractions underwent preparation using SMART-Seq v4 Ultra Low Input.

Study results and limitations: Reappearing after the booster were most of the clones from primary vaccination (less than 97% CD4, 88% CD8).

MiXCR, applied by TCRdb to the 5' RACE reads, yields one record per CDR3 protein. The sample includes 300,000 to 450,000 distinct CDR3 sequences, over 5% of them seen just once. This chain connects TRBV29-1 to TRBJ2-6; no clear D. This clonotype was sampled from a man aged 25 to 40 who received the YFV17D yellow fever vaccine. The specimen comprised PBMCs, sampled 5 days after the yellow fever booster vaccination. CDR3 protein: CSVGELNSGANVLTF. CDR3 bases: TGCAGCGTTGGAGAGCTAAACTCTGGGGCCAACGTCCTGACTTTC.